Listed below are T cell receptor beta chains from one sample, sequenced in a study of CD8 T cells in ankylosing spondylitis. MiXCR was run by TCRdb on the 5' RACE reads, yielding one entry per CDR3 protein. Here the sample spans some 140,000 distinct CDR3 sequences, roughly 6.6% being singletons. Input material: blood, either unsorted or a sorted T cell fraction (not recorded which). The source of these receptors is a female donor with ankylosing spondylitis or in good health (not recorded which). CDR3s include the opening cysteine and the closing phenylalanine or tryptophan. D genes are given only for firm matches. Size is stated for part of the rows, as once, few or many counts, or as a class when the clone is expanded.

CDR3nt: TGCAGTGCGGGAAGGGGGGAATATGGCTACACCTTC
CDR3aa: CSAGRGEYGYTF
abundance: many
j_gene: TRBJ1-2
d_gene: .
v_gene: TRBV20-1

CDR3nt: TGTGCCAGCAGCCGGACGACAGCTCAATGCTCCTACGAGCAGTACTTC
CDR3aa: CASSRTTAQCSYEQYF
abundance: many
j_gene: TRBJ2-7
d_gene: .
v_gene: TRBV7-3

CDR3nt: TGCAGTGCTACAGGGAGGGGGGTGAACACTGAAGCTTTCTTT
CDR3aa: CSATGRGVNTEAFF
abundance: many
j_gene: TRBJ1-1
d_gene: .
v_gene: TRBV20-1

CDR3nt: TGCGCCAGCAGAACTAGCGGGGGGGCCTTAGATGTCGGGGAGCTGTTTTTT
CDR3aa: CASRTSGGALDVGELFF
abundance: many
j_gene: TRBJ2-2
d_gene: TRBD2
v_gene: TRBV5-1

CDR3nt: TGCAGTGCTAGAGATCCAGCGGGGGAGACGTCGGATGAGCAGTTCTTC
CDR3aa: CSARDPAGETSDEQFF
abundance: few
j_gene: TRBJ2-1
d_gene: TRBD2
v_gene: TRBV20-1

CDR3nt: TGTGCCAGTACCCGTGGGGGAAGCGGAAACACCATATATTTT
CDR3aa: CASTRGGSGNTIYF
abundance: .
j_gene: TRBJ1-3
d_gene: .
v_gene: TRBV19

CDR3nt: TGTGCCAGCAGCACGGGACAGGACCAAGAGACCCAGTACTTC
CDR3aa: CASSTGQDQETQYF
abundance: many
j_gene: TRBJ2-5
d_gene: TRBD1
v_gene: TRBV5-4

CDR3nt: TGCGCCAGCAGCTTGGGACCCCAGCAGGCAACTAATGAAAAACTGTTTTTT
CDR3aa: CASSLGPQQATNEKLFF
abundance: many
j_gene: TRBJ1-4
d_gene: .
v_gene: TRBV5-1

CDR3nt: TGCAGCGTTGAGGTTCAGGGAGTCGGGACAGATACGCAGTATTTT
CDR3aa: CSVEVQGVGTDTQYF
abundance: many
j_gene: TRBJ2-3
d_gene: .
v_gene: TRBV29-1

CDR3nt: TGTGCCACCAGCAGAGATTTAGCGGGGGGTGAGACCCAGTACTTC
CDR3aa: CATSRDLAGGETQYF
abundance: few
j_gene: TRBJ2-5
d_gene: TRBD2
v_gene: TRBV15

CDR3nt: TGCGCCAGCAGCTCCCCGGCGGAGAACACTGAAGCTTTCTTT
CDR3aa: CASSSPAENTEAFF
abundance: many
j_gene: TRBJ1-1
d_gene: .
v_gene: TRBV5-1

CDR3nt: TGTGCCAGCAGGATGAGCACAGATACGCAGTATTTT
CDR3aa: CASRMSTDTQYF
abundance: many
j_gene: TRBJ2-3
d_gene: .
v_gene: TRBV6-2/TRBV6-3

CDR3nt: TGTGCCAGCAGTCTCCCAGACGCGAGCTCCTACAATGAGCAGTTCTTC
CDR3aa: CASSLPDASSYNEQFF
abundance: .
j_gene: TRBJ2-1
d_gene: .
v_gene: TRBV28

CDR3nt: TGCGCCAGCAGCTGGGCCCCACTAGCGGCCAGCACAGATACGCAGTATTTT
CDR3aa: CASSWAPLAASTDTQYF
abundance: many
j_gene: TRBJ2-3
d_gene: TRBD2
v_gene: TRBV5-1

CDR3nt: TGTGCCAGCAGCCGGGACAGGGTATACAATGAGCAGTTCTTC
CDR3aa: CASSRDRVYNEQFF
abundance: many
j_gene: TRBJ2-1
d_gene: TRBD1
v_gene: TRBV27

CDR3nt: TGCAGCGTTGTGTCCGGGAACGGCTACACCTTC
CDR3aa: CSVVSGNGYTF
abundance: .
j_gene: TRBJ1-2
d_gene: .
v_gene: TRBV29-1

CDR3nt: TGTGCCAGCAGCAGACAGGGGGAGGGAGATACGCAGTATTTT
CDR3aa: CASSRQGEGDTQYF
abundance: many
j_gene: TRBJ2-3
d_gene: TRBD1
v_gene: TRBV11-2

CDR3nt: TGTGCCAGCTCACCACGTGAGGTGTCCTCCTACGAGCAGTACTTC
CDR3aa: CASSPREVSSYEQYF
abundance: .
j_gene: TRBJ2-7
d_gene: .
v_gene: TRBV18

CDR3nt: TGTGCCAGCAGTTCAGTCGGGAACACTGAAGCTTTCTTT
CDR3aa: CASSSVGNTEAFF
abundance: many
j_gene: TRBJ1-1
d_gene: .
v_gene: TRBV12-3/TRBV12-4

CDR3nt: TGCGCCAGCAGCCACTTACGGGACAGCCACACTGAAGCTTTCTTT
CDR3aa: CASSHLRDSHTEAFF
abundance: many
j_gene: TRBJ1-1
d_gene: TRBD1
v_gene: TRBV5-1

CDR3nt: TGTGCCAGTAGTATACCGGACAGCTACATGAACACTGAAGCTTTCTTT
CDR3aa: CASSIPDSYMNTEAFF
abundance: many
j_gene: TRBJ1-1
d_gene: .
v_gene: TRBV19

CDR3nt: TGTGCCAGCAGCGTAGATCCCCACAGGGAGGTTGGCGGCTACACCTTC
CDR3aa: CASSVDPHREVGGYTF
abundance: many
j_gene: TRBJ1-2
d_gene: .
v_gene: TRBV9

CDR3nt: TGCGCCAGCAGCTTTACGGGACAGCCAGTTTATGGCTACACCTTC
CDR3aa: CASSFTGQPVYGYTF
abundance: many
j_gene: TRBJ1-2
d_gene: TRBD1
v_gene: TRBV5-1

CDR3nt: TGCAGCGTCGGCGGGGTAATGGAGACCCAGTACTTC
CDR3aa: CSVGGVMETQYF
abundance: many
j_gene: TRBJ2-5
d_gene: .
v_gene: TRBV29-1

CDR3nt: TGTGCCAGCGCCCCCGCGGATGAAAAACTGTTTTTT
CDR3aa: CASAPADEKLFF
abundance: many
j_gene: TRBJ1-4
d_gene: .
v_gene: TRBV7-2

CDR3nt: TGTGCCAGCAGCTTAGGGGGGGTAGAAACTGAAGCTTTCTTT
CDR3aa: CASSLGGVETEAFF
abundance: .
j_gene: TRBJ1-1
d_gene: .
v_gene: TRBV7-9

CDR3nt: TGCGCCAGCAGCTTGGCCCCAGGGCCCAACTATGGCTACACCTTC
CDR3aa: CASSLAPGPNYGYTF
abundance: many
j_gene: TRBJ1-2
d_gene: .
v_gene: TRBV5-1

CDR3nt: TGCGCCAGCAGCTCCCTGACAGGGACGCAAGAGACCCAGTACTTC
CDR3aa: CASSSLTGTQETQYF
abundance: many
j_gene: TRBJ2-5
d_gene: TRBD1
v_gene: TRBV5-1

CDR3nt: TGTACCATCAGTTTAACCCTAGCGGGGGGGCCAGGTCCAGATACGCAGTATTTT
CDR3aa: CTISLTLAGGPGPDTQYF
abundance: .
j_gene: TRBJ2-3
d_gene: TRBD2
v_gene: TRBV12-3/TRBV12-4

CDR3nt: TGTGCCAGCAGTCGGAACACTGAAGCTTTCTTT
CDR3aa: CASSRNTEAFF
abundance: many
j_gene: TRBJ1-1
d_gene: .
v_gene: TRBV12-3/TRBV12-4

CDR3nt: TGTGCCAGCAGTCGGGACGGGGAAACAGGGGAGCTGTTTTTT
CDR3aa: CASSRDGETGELFF
abundance: few
j_gene: TRBJ2-2
d_gene: .
v_gene: TRBV6-1

CDR3nt: TGCGCCAGCTACATGGACGGAATCTCCTACAATGAGCAGTTCTTC
CDR3aa: CASYMDGISYNEQFF
abundance: many
j_gene: TRBJ2-1
d_gene: .
v_gene: TRBV5-1

CDR3nt: TGTGCCAGCAGAACCTGGGACAGGGAGGTTTCTGGGGCCAACGTCCTGACTTTC
CDR3aa: CASRTWDREVSGANVLTF
abundance: few
j_gene: TRBJ2-6
d_gene: TRBD1
v_gene: TRBV12-3/TRBV12-4

CDR3nt: TGTGCCAGCAGCTCCAGTGGGGACACTGAAGCTTTCTTT
CDR3aa: CASSSSGDTEAFF
abundance: many
j_gene: TRBJ1-1
d_gene: .
v_gene: TRBV7-9

CDR3nt: TGCAGTGCTAACAAGGGGGGGTTCGCAGATACGCAGTATTTT
CDR3aa: CSANKGGFADTQYF
abundance: many
j_gene: TRBJ2-3
d_gene: .
v_gene: TRBV20-1

CDR3nt: TGTGCCAGCGCCCCGGGACAGGGGACCGGGGAGCTGTTTTTT
CDR3aa: CASAPGQGTGELFF
abundance: many
j_gene: TRBJ2-2
d_gene: TRBD1
v_gene: TRBV7-2

CDR3nt: TGTGCCAGCAGCTGGATTGAGGGGGAGACCCAGTACTTC
CDR3aa: CASSWIEGETQYF
abundance: many
j_gene: TRBJ2-5
d_gene: .
v_gene: TRBV7-8

CDR3nt: TGTGCCAGCAGCTTAGAGGCAGTTATGGGCTACACCTTC
CDR3aa: CASSLEAVMGYTF
abundance: many
j_gene: TRBJ1-2
d_gene: .
v_gene: TRBV7-9

CDR3nt: TGTGCCTGGTCTGTGGGGAGTGAAAAACTGTTTTTT
CDR3aa: CAWSVGSEKLFF
abundance: many
j_gene: TRBJ1-4
d_gene: .
v_gene: TRBV30

CDR3nt: TGTGCCAGCAGTGAGCGGCCAGTTTCACCCCTCCACTTT
CDR3aa: CASSERPVSPLHF
abundance: many
j_gene: TRBJ1-6
d_gene: .
v_gene: TRBV6-1

CDR3nt: TGTGCCAGCAGCCCACTGCGAGGGGGGGACTACAATGAGCAGTTCTTC
CDR3aa: CASSPLRGGDYNEQFF
abundance: many
j_gene: TRBJ2-1
d_gene: .
v_gene: TRBV7-6

CDR3nt: TGTGCCAGCAGTTTTGTCCGGGCGTGGTATGGCTACACCTTC
CDR3aa: CASSFVRAWYGYTF
abundance: many
j_gene: TRBJ1-2
d_gene: .
v_gene: TRBV12-3/TRBV12-4